These 23 T cell receptor beta chains share one sample of origin, sequenced in a study of T cell changes during pregnancy in multiple sclerosis. Data came from immunoSEQ multiplex PCR; TCRdb stores just in-frame clones and leaves some out. The sample yields fewer than 40,000 clones, about 88% seen once. The starting material was CD4+ T cells from peripheral blood mononuclear cells, obtained in the second trimester of pregnancy. These TCRs come from a female donor in good health, enrolled as a control in a pregnancy study.

The chain links TRBV5-1 to TRBJ1-6, with D perhaps matching TRBD1 (5 bases). CDR1 SGHRS and CDR2 YFSETQ come from the germline V gene. CDR3 length: 13 residues. V was shortened by 1 base and J by 14 bases, with 13 bases between the two germline ends. This CDR3 is CASSLQEQGSLHF. The CDR3 nucleotides read TGCGCCAGCAGCTTGCAAGAGCAGGGATCCCTCCACTTT.

V and J are TRBV11-1 and TRBJ2-7; a weak D match, TRBD2 (5 bases). Germline loops: CDR1 SGHAT, CDR2 FQDESV (reference sequence). The CDR3 runs to 14 residues. Between the trimmed V and J ends, which lost 3 bases and 3 bases, there was a span of 12 bases. CDR3: CASSFTQAGYEQYF. The CDR3 nucleotides are TGTGCCAGCAGCTTTACCCAGGCGGGCTACGAGCAGTACTTC. Using reference TRBV11-1 and TRBJ2-7 for the parts outside the CDR3, the full variable domain is EAEVAQSPRYKITEKSQAVAFWCDPISGHATLYWYRQILGQGPELLVQFQDESVVDDSQLPKDRFSAERLKGVDSTLKIQPAELGDSAMYLCASSFTQAGYEQYFGPGTRLTVT.

This clone was detected only once. This chain links TRBV6-1 with TRBJ1-6, with D perhaps matching TRBD1 (5 bases). The CDR3 consists of 17 residues. Trimming took off 2 bases at V and 5 bases at J, with 16 bases between the two ends. Germline CDR1 reads MNHNS; CDR2 reads SASEGT. As DNA, the CDR3 is TGTGCCAGCAGTGAATTAGCAGGGAACCTTGATAATTCACCCCTCCACTTT. Translating gives CASSELAGNLDNSPLHF.

V gene TRBV30 combines with J gene TRBJ1-3; 7 bases are a match to TRBD1. There are 16 residues in the CDR3. J gave up 0 bases and V 3 bases, and 8 bases lay outside the gene matches. Germline CDR1 and CDR2: GTSNPN and SVGIG (reference sequence). The CDR3 spells CAWSDWGQFSGNTIYF. The CDR3, as DNA: TGTGCCTGGAGCGATTGGGGACAGTTCTCTGGAAACACCATATATTTT. The whole variable domain, filled in from reference TRBV30 and TRBJ1-3, reads SQTIHQWPATLVQPVGSPLSLECTVEGTSNPNLYWYRQAAGRGLQLLFYSVGIGQISSEVPQNLSASRPQDRQFILSSKKLLLSDSGFYLCAWSDWGQFSGNTIYFGEGSWLTVV.

DNA of the CDR3: TGTGCCAGCAGCCGATGGACAGCTAACTATGGCTACACCTTC. Protein product: CASSRWTANYGYTF. V and J are TRBV11-2 and TRBJ1-2, with a possible D match to TRBD1 (6 bases). Trimming pared 5 bases from V and 0 bases from J, leaving 10 bases between. The CDR3 has 14 amino acids. Germline lookup yields CDR1 SGHAT and CDR2 FQNNGV.

The rearrangement links TRBV19 to TRBJ1-1, with 10 nucleotides matching TRBD1. V was pared by 6 bases and J by 1 base, with 8 bases of the junction left unmatched. The CDR3 runs 16 residues. From germline, CDR1 is LNHDA and CDR2 SQIVND (reference sequence). The CDR3 loop reads CASRRRQGAGNTEAFF. In DNA form, the CDR3 reads TGTGCCAGTAGACGAAGACAGGGGGCCGGGAACACTGAAGCTTTCTTT.

There are a few counts of this clone. Relative to the germline gene, one junction end is altered; a read error may explain this. The rearrangement uses TRBV7-2 and TRBJ1-5; D ambiguous. This CDR3 comprises 13 residues. CDR1 is SGHTA, CDR2 FQGNSA, per germline. CDR3 DNA sequence: TGTGCCAGCAGCTTCAGTAGCGATCAGCCCCAGCATTTT. Protein product: CASSFSSDQPQHF.

This chain links TRBV7-2 with TRBJ1-1, with a possible D match to TRBD1 (6 bases). Germline V gene sequence: CDR1 SGHTA, CDR2 FQGNSA. The CDR3 runs 17 residues. The V gene lost 2 bases and the J gene lost 6 bases, with 22 bases spanning the gap. This CDR3 reads CASSLKPRGAGWAEAFF. The CDR3 region has the DNA TGTGCCAGCAGCTTAAAGCCTCGGGGGGCAGGGTGGGCTGAAGCTTTCTTT.

V and J are TRBV10-3 and TRBJ2-1; TRBD2 agrees at 10 bases. V shed 10 bases and J 5 bases; nucleotides not matched to a gene: 5. In germline, CDR1 is ENHRY, CDR2 SYGVKD. There are 13 residues in the CDR3. As DNA, the CDR3 is TGTGCCAACGGACTAGCGGAAAACAATGAGCAGTTCTTC. This sequence encodes CANGLAENNEQFF.

V gene TRBV10-3 combines with J gene TRBJ1-1; no definite D call. V lost 2 bases to trimming and J lost 2 bases, with 12 bases between them. CDR1 and CDR2 (germline): ENHRY, SYGVKD. The CDR3 totals 15 residues. CDR3 residues: CAISEGVTSNTEAFF. The DNA of the CDR3 is TGTGCCATCAGTGAGGGTGTGACAAGTAACACTGAAGCTTTCTTT.

This chain uses TRBV5-6 with TRBJ1-3, with D tentatively TRBD1 (5 bases). Germline CDR1 is SGHDT and CDR2 is YYEEEE. CDR3 size: 15 residues. The V gene lost 3 bases and the J gene lost 0 bases, with 10 bases spanning the gap. Written as DNA, the CDR3 is TGTGCCAGCAGCTGGGGACTGTCCTCTGGAAACACCATATATTTT. It is translated as CASSWGLSSGNTIYF.

The chain employs TRBV30 and TRBJ2-1; D is perhaps TRBD2 (5 bases). Germline V CDR1 and CDR2: GTSNPN, SVGIG (reference sequence). Between the trimmed V and J ends, which lost 6 bases and 6 bases, there was a span of 9 bases. This CDR3 region has 11 residues. DNA of the CDR3: TGTGCCTGCGGGATGGTCAATGAGCAGTTCTTC. Amino acid sequence: CACGMVNEQFF.

The chain recombines TRBV6-7 with TRBJ2-5; 7 nucleotides line up with TRBD2. TRBV6-7 is an open reading frame whose function is uncertain. The ends lost 8 bases at V and 4 bases at J; junction bases unmatched: 7. The CDR3 spans 13 residues. CDR3 sequence: CASQAGPGETQYF. The CDR3 DNA is TGTGCCAGCCAAGCGGGACCCGGAGAGACCCAGTACTTC.

The chain has TRBV20-1 and TRBJ1-2; D gene ambiguous. Germline V gene data show CDR1 as DFQATT and CDR2 as SNEGSKA (reference sequence). With 5 bases removed from V and 8 bases from J, the gap between germline ends came to 9 bases. The CDR3 sequence is 10 residues long. CDR3 sequence (DNA): TGCAGTGCTTACCGGGAAGGCTACACCTTC. Protein sequence: CSAYREGYTF.

The chain couples TRBV7-2 to TRBJ2-5; 7 bases align to TRBD1. V was clipped by 1 base and J by 5 bases; unmatched bases: 7. CDR3 length: 15 amino acids. Germline V gives CDR1 SGHTA, CDR2 FQGNSA. The CDR3 DNA sequence: TGTGCCAGCAGCTTAGGAGACAGGGAGCGGGAGACCCAGTACTTC. This codes for CASSLGDRERETQYF.

This chain links TRBV5-1 with TRBJ2-1, with TRBD2 identical over 16 bases. After removal of 4 bases from V and 2 bases from J, the junction contained 6 bases not matched to a gene. This CDR3 has 18 amino acids. The germline V gene has CDR1 SGHRS and CDR2 YFSETQ. The CDR3 region has the DNA TGCGCCAGCAGCCTGGGACTAGCGGGAGGGCCTGCCTACAATGAGCAGTTCTTC. Its protein product is CASSLGLAGGPAYNEQFF.

The chain is built from TRBV18 and TRBJ2-2; perhaps TRBD2 as D (6 bases). This CDR3 contains 15 residues. V was pared by 3 bases and J by 1 base, with 9 bases between. Germline assignment: CDR1 KGHSH and CDR2 LQKENI. Here the CDR3 DNA reads TGTGCCAGCTCACCCTCGGGACTGAACACCGGGGAGCTGTTTTTT. Protein: CASSPSGLNTGELFF. Full variable domain (rest looked up from reference TRBV18 and TRBJ2-2): NAGVMQNPRHLVRRRGQEARLRCSPMKGHSHVYWYRQLPEEGLKFMVYLQKENIIDESGMPKERFSAEFPKEGPSILRIQQVVRGDSAAYFCASSPSGLNTGELFFGEGSRLTVL.

This sequence joins TRBV2 and TRBJ1-1; D remains unclear. CDR3 length: 12 amino acids. Trimming left V 8 bases short and J 1 base short, with 8 bases between. Germline CDR1 is SNHLY and CDR2 is FYNNEI. CDR3 protein: CASGETNTEAFF. CDR3 coding DNA: TGTGCCAGCGGAGAGACGAACACTGAAGCTTTCTTT.

V usage is TRBV18 and J usage is TRBJ1-2; D is possibly TRBD1 (5 bases). Germline-derived CDR1 and CDR2 are KGHSH and LQKENI. The V gene lost 2 bases and the J gene lost 3 bases, with 13 bases spanning the gap. CDR3 length equals 15 residues. DNA of the CDR3: TGTGCCAGCTCACCAGGGTTCCAGGGTGACTATGGCTACACCTTC. It translates to CASSPGFQGDYGYTF.

The chain employs TRBV5-1 and TRBJ1-4, with D possibly TRBD1 on 5 matching bases. This CDR3 is built from 13 residues. Trimming shortened V by 4 bases and J by 4 bases, and 8 bases separated the two germline ends. CDR1 is SGHRS, CDR2 YFSETQ, per germline. The CDR3 bases are TGCGCCAGCAGCAAAGACAGTAATGAAAAACTGTTTTTT. Its translation: CASSKDSNEKLFF.

The gene calls are TRBV10-1 and TRBJ1-3; 7 positions agree with TRBD1. The trim removed 6 bases at V and 1 base at J, leaving 6 bases unmatched. Germline V gives CDR1 WNHNN, CDR2 SYGVQD (reference sequence). The CDR3 totals 15 residues. The CDR3 coding sequence is TGCGCCAGCAGCCAGACAGGGCCATCTGGAAACACCATATATTTT. Translation: CASSQTGPSGNTIYF.

J is TRBJ1-1 and V is TRBV9, with D maybe TRBD1 (6 bases). The CDR3 is 15 residues long. The germline CDR1 and CDR2 sequences are SGDLS and YYNGEE. V was shortened by 0 bases and J by 4 bases, with 13 bases between the two germline ends. The CDR3 here is CASSVGAGGSTEAFF. The CDR3 DNA reads TGTGCCAGCAGCGTAGGAGCGGGGGGCAGCACTGAAGCTTTCTTT.

This clone appeared once. The chain joins TRBV6-5 to TRBJ2-7, with 7 positions matching TRBD1. The V gene end was trimmed by 5 bases and the J gene end by 2 bases; junction bases not matched to a gene: 6. This CDR3 contains 14 residues. The germline V gene has CDR1 MNHEY and CDR2 SVGAGI. This CDR3 is CASSAPGQTYEQYF. CDR3 coding DNA: TGTGCCAGCAGTGCACCGGGACAGACCTACGAGCAGTACTTC.